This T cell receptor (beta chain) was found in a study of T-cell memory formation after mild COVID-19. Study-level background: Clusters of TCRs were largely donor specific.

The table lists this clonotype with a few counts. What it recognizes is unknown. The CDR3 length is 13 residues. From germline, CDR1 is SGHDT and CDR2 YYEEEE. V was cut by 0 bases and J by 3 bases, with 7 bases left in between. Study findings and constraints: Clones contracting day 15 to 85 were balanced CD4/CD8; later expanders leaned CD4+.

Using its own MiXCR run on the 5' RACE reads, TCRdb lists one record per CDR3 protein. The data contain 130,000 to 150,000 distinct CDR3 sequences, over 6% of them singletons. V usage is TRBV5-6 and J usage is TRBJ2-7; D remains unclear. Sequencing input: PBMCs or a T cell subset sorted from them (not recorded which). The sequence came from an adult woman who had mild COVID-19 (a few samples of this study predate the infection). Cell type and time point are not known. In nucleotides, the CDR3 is TGTGCCAGCAGCTTGGAACAGTTCTACGAGCAGTACTTC. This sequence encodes CASSLEQFYEQYF.